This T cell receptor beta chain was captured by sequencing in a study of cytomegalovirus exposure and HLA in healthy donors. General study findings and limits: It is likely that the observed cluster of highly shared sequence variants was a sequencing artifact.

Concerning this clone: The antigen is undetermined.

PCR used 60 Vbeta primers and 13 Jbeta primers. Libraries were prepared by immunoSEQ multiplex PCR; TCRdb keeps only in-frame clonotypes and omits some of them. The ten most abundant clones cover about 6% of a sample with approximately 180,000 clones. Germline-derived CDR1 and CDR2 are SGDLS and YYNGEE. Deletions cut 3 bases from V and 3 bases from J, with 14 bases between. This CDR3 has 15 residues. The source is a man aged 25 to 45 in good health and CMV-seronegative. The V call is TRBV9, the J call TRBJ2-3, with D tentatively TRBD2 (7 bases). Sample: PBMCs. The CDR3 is CASSEAGHLTDTQYF. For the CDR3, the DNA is TGTGCCAGCAGCGAAGCGGGACATTTAACAGATACGCAGTATTTT.